Listed below are T cell receptor beta chains from one sample, sequenced in a study of shared clonotypes between healthy human individuals. Using immunoSEQ multiplex PCR, the repertoire was profiled, and TCRdb retains in-frame clones only, with some absent. The sample lists some 600,000 clones, approximately 96% occurring once. Input material: naive CD8+ T cells sorted from blood. The receptors were sampled from a woman aged 30 to 39 in good health. Both conserved end residues are part of each CDR3. A D gene is named only where the DNA matches it firmly. Size is omitted from some rows. Given values are once, few, many or a class for expanded clones.

clone size,D gene,V gene,J gene,CDR3 DNA,CDR3 protein
.,TRBD2,TRBV11-2,TRBJ2-1,TGTGCCAGCAGCTGGGTCGGCGGGAGGATGGGTGAGCAGTTCTTC,CASSWVGGRMGEQFF
.,.,TRBV13,TRBJ2-7,TGTGCCAGCGCACCGGGTCGAGCCCTCGAGCAGTACTTC,CASAPGRALEQYF
.,.,TRBV28,TRBJ2-7,TGTGCCAGCAGTTTTCAACCTTCCTACGAGCAGTACTTC,CASSFQPSYEQYF
.,TRBD1,TRBV13,TRBJ1-1,TGTGCCAGCAGCTCCCTGGGACAGGGGAACACTGAAGCTTTCTTT,CASSSLGQGNTEAFF
.,.,TRBV6-1,TRBJ2-1,TGTGCCAGCAGTGAAGCGCCGAACTCCTACAATGAGCAGTTCTTC,CASSEAPNSYNEQFF
.,.,TRBV4-1,TRBJ1-3,TGCGCCAGCAGCCTACTGGGAAACACCATATATTTT,CASSLLGNTIYF
.,TRBD1,TRBV15,TRBJ2-1,TGTGCCACCAGCTTCCGGACAGGGGACAATGAGCAGTTCTTC,CATSFRTGDNEQFF
.,TRBD2,TRBV6-5,TRBJ2-7,TGTGCCAGCAGCGGGACTAGCGGGAACTCCTACGAGCAGTACTTC,CASSGTSGNSYEQYF
once,TRBD2,TRBV28,TRBJ2-7,TGTGCCAGCAGCCATCTAGCGGGAGAGGGTTCCTACGAGCAGTACTTC,CASSHLAGEGSYEQYF
.,TRBD2,TRBV7-8,TRBJ2-3,TGTGCCAGCAGCTTCAAGCGGGAGGGCACTAGCACAGATACGCAGTATTTT,CASSFKREGTSTDTQYF
.,TRBD2,TRBV27,TRBJ2-7,TGTGCCAGCAGTTTATCTCCTAGCGGGAGTTACGAGCAGTACTTC,CASSLSPSGSYEQYF
.,.,TRBV6-1,TRBJ2-1,TGTGCCAGCAGTGGCGAGCCGCCCCTATGGGATGAGCAGTTCTTC,CASSGEPPLWDEQFF
.,TRBD1,TRBV7-9,TRBJ1-4,TGTGCCAGCAGCGATATGGAGGACAGGGATGAAAAACTGTTTTTT,CASSDMEDRDEKLFF
.,.,TRBV10-3,TRBJ1-5,TGTGCCATCAGTGAGGCGGACAATTATAGCAATCAGCCCCAGCATTTT,CAISEADNYSNQPQHF
.,.,TRBV27,TRBJ2-3,TGTGCCAGCAGTTCATCTACGTACAGGGAAGGGGGTACGCAGTATTTT,CASSSSTYREGGTQYF
.,.,TRBV28,TRBJ2-4,TGTGCCAGCAGGCGGAGAGCCAAAAACATTCAGTACTTC,CASRRRAKNIQYF
.,.,TRBV25-1,TRBJ1-2,TGTGCCAGCAGTGGAGGGGGGCATGGCTACACCTTC,CASSGGGHGYTF
.,TRBD1,TRBV27,TRBJ2-1,TGTGCCAGCAGTCCGGACAGGGGGAATGAGCAGTTCTTC,CASSPDRGNEQFF
.,.,TRBV4-1,TRBJ2-7,TGCGCCAGCAGCCAAGGAAGTGGATTGTACTTC,CASSQGSGLYF
.,.,TRBV4-1,TRBJ1-1,TGCGCCAGCAGCCAAGATGTAATCCGGGGCACTGAAGCTTTCTTT,CASSQDVIRGTEAFF
once,.,TRBV13,TRBJ1-2,TGTGCCAGCAGCGCAGCAGCGGGGACACCAACTATGGGCTACACCTTC,CASSAAAGTPTMGYTF
.,TRBD2,TRBV4-1,TRBJ2-2,TGCGCCAGCAGCCAAGAGGGACTAGCGGGAGAGGCCGGGGAGCTGTTTTTT,CASSQEGLAGEAGELFF
.,TRBD2,TRBV19,TRBJ2-7,TGTGCCAGTAGTATTGGTCTAGCGGGAGACGAGCAGTACTTC,CASSIGLAGDEQYF
once,TRBD2,TRBV6-5,TRBJ2-1,TGTGCCAGCAGAAAGGGGACTAGCGGCTACAATGAGCAGTTCTTC,CASRKGTSGYNEQFF
once,TRBD2,TRBV30,TRBJ2-7,TGTGCCTGGAGTTTCGGTAGCGGGATGGCCTACGAGCAGTACTTC,CAWSFGSGMAYEQYF
.,.,TRBV9,TRBJ2-5,TGTGCCAGCAGCGTAGGCGGAGGGGGAGAGACCCAGTACTTC,CASSVGGGGETQYF
.,.,TRBV5-1,TRBJ2-2,TGCGCCAGCGTTATGGGCGAGCCCAGGTACACCGGGGAGCTGTTTTTT,CASVMGEPRYTGELFF
.,.,TRBV28,TRBJ2-2,TGTGCCAGCAGTAAACGACGGAAAACCGGGGAGCTGTTTTTT,CASSKRRKTGELFF
.,.,TRBV5-1,TRBJ2-5,TGCGCCAGCAGCTTTTCTCTCTCGGGTGAGACCCAGTACTTC,CASSFSLSGETQYF
.,TRBD2,TRBV7-8,TRBJ2-7,TGTGCCAGCAGTTTATCGAGAGCAGACCTAGCGGGAGGGCCAAACTACGAGCAGTACTTC,CASSLSRADLAGGPNYEQYF
.,TRBD2,TRBV5-6,TRBJ2-1,TGTGCCAGCAGCTTAACACTAGCGGCCTACAATGAGCAGTTCTTC,CASSLTLAAYNEQFF
once,.,TRBV6-1,TRBJ2-7,TGTGCCAGCAGCCTCACGGGACTTGGCTCCTACGAGCAGTACTTC,CASSLTGLGSYEQYF
.,.,TRBV11-2,TRBJ2-7,TGTGCCAGCAGCTCGATCGTACGGCTCTACGAGCAGTACTTC,CASSSIVRLYEQYF
.,.,TRBV5-1,TRBJ2-5,TGCGCCAGCAGCTTGGTACTAGAAGAGACCCAGTACTTC,CASSLVLEETQYF
.,.,TRBV16,TRBJ1-5,TGTGCCAGCAGCCATATAGGGTTGCAGCCCCAGCATTTT,CASSHIGLQPQHF
.,.,TRBV5-1,TRBJ2-2,TGCGCCAGCAGACTACAGGGCTCCGGGGAGCTGTTTTTT,CASRLQGSGELFF
.,.,TRBV29-1,TRBJ2-7,TGCAGCGTTGAGGCAGGTCAATACGAGCAGTACTTC,CSVEAGQYEQYF
once,TRBD2,TRBV19,TRBJ2-1,TGTGCCAGTAATCGACTAGCGGGAGGAAATGAGCAGTTCTTC,CASNRLAGGNEQFF
.,.,TRBV7-9,TRBJ1-2,TGTGCCAGCAGCTTAGCGGGGTCGGGCAGACGGTACTATGGCTACACCTTC,CASSLAGSGRRYYGYTF
.,.,TRBV27,TRBJ2-7,TGTGCCAGCAGTTTCTCCGGCAGGGTCGACGAGCAGTACTTC,CASSFSGRVDEQYF
.,.,TRBV10-2,TRBJ2-7,TGCGCCAGCACCCCCGATATCTCCTACGAGCAGTACTTC,CASTPDISYEQYF
.,TRBD1,TRBV28,TRBJ1-1,TGTGCCAGCAGTTTACTACAGGGGGGGAGCACTGAAGCTTTCTTT,CASSLLQGGSTEAFF
.,.,TRBV5-1,TRBJ1-1,TGCGCCAGCAGCTCGTCCCGGACGGTGAACACTGAAGCTTTCTTT,CASSSSRTVNTEAFF
.,.,TRBV13,TRBJ1-6,TGTGCCAGCAGCTTCAGAGACAGTAATTCACCCCTCCACTTT,CASSFRDSNSPLHF
.,.,TRBV28,TRBJ2-7,TGTGCCAGCAGTCCCGTAGCGGTAATCTACGAGCAGTACTTC,CASSPVAVIYEQYF
.,TRBD1,TRBV30,TRBJ2-7,TGTGCCTGGAGCGCCGGGACAGGGTCCTACGAGCAGTACTTC,CAWSAGTGSYEQYF
once,TRBD1,TRBV5-8,TRBJ2-7,TGTGCCAGCAGCGCCGGACAGGGGGCCTACGAGCAGTACTTC,CASSAGQGAYEQYF
.,.,TRBV11-2,TRBJ2-1,TGTGCCAGCAGCTTAGAGGCCGGGAGTGAGCAGTTCTTC,CASSLEAGSEQFF
.,TRBD1,TRBV11-2,TRBJ1-3,TGTGCCAGCAGCTCAAAGCCGGGACAGGTCTCTGGAAACACCATATATTTT,CASSSKPGQVSGNTIYF
few,.,TRBV27,TRBJ1-5,TGTGCCAGCAGTTTATTAGCGGGAATTCAGCCCCAGCATTTT,CASSLLAGIQPQHF
.,.,TRBV4-1,TRBJ2-3,TGCGCCAGCAGCCCAGCGGAGCCTAGCACAGATACGCAGTATTTT,CASSPAEPSTDTQYF
.,.,TRBV6-5,TRBJ2-7,TGTGCCAGCAGCCTAGACCCCTCCTACGAGCAGTACTTC,CASSLDPSYEQYF
.,TRBD1,TRBV28,TRBJ1-2,TGTGCCAGCAGTTTTATACCCGGGACAGGGGATGGCTACACCTTC,CASSFIPGTGDGYTF
.,TRBD2,TRBV4-1,TRBJ2-5,TGCGCCAGCAGCCAAGTTAGCGGGAGAAACCAAGAGACCCAGTACTTC,CASSQVSGRNQETQYF
.,.,TRBV10-1,TRBJ2-2,TGCGCCAGCGGCGGGCCCGGGGAGCTGTTTTTT,CASGGPGELFF